One sample yielded the 25 T cell receptor beta chains listed below, sequenced in a study of shared clonotypes between healthy human individuals. The protocol was immunoSEQ multiplex PCR, while the TCRdb copy is restricted to in-frame clones and leaves out a portion. The table includes 2,500,000 or so clones, around 94% detected once. Sequenced input: naive CD4+ T cells sorted from blood. Subset defined: CD45RA+ positively selected. These receptors were obtained from a man younger than 30 in good health.

This chain uses TRBV4-1 with TRBJ1-5; D gene uncertain. Trimming cost V 0 bases and J 8 bases, with 17 bases left between them. Germline-derived CDR1 and CDR2 are MGHRA and YSYEKL. The CDR3 length is 16 residues. For the CDR3, the DNA is TGCGCCAGCAGCCAAGATACGGCGGGGTCGGTGAAGCCCCAGCATTTT. This translates into CASSQDTAGSVKPQHF.

V is TRBV2 and J is TRBJ2-6, with D possibly TRBD1 on 6 matching bases. The germline V gene has CDR1 SNHLY and CDR2 FYNNEI. The germline V and J ends were trimmed by 5 bases and 0 bases, with 14 bases remaining between them. This CDR3 has 17 amino acids. DNA of the CDR3: TGTGCCAGCAGTAAGGACAGATTGAGCTCTGGGGCCAACGTCCTGACTTTC. Translating it yields CASSKDRLSSGANVLTF.

This clone was recorded once. The V and J genes are TRBV30 and TRBJ1-6; D is unresolved. The CDR3 totals 14 residues. V lost 1 base, J lost 4 bases, and 8 bases lay in between. Germline-derived CDR1 and CDR2 are GTSNPN and SVGIG (reference sequence). The CDR3 DNA follows: TGTGCCTGGAGTGGAAACGATTATAATTCACCCCTCCACTTT. Residues: CAWSGNDYNSPLHF.

V is TRBV28 and J is TRBJ1-2, with TRBD1 matching over 8 bases. This CDR3 has 13 amino acids. V lost 2 bases and J lost 6; bases outside the gene matches: 2. Germline V gene data show CDR1 as MDHEN and CDR2 as SYDVKM. DNA of the CDR3: TGTGCCAGCAGTTTAGACAGGGGTGATGGCTACACCTTC. Translated: CASSLDRGDGYTF.

This clone was observed a handful of times. V gene TRBV18 combines with J gene TRBJ1-2; possible D gene TRBD1, 5 bases. The CDR3 has 13 amino acids. V was pared by 6 bases and J by 3 bases, with 11 bases between. Germline V gene data show CDR1 as KGHSH and CDR2 as LQKENI. The CDR3, as DNA: TGTGCCAGCTCCACGGGGACGGACTATGGCTACACCTTC. Translated, it gives CASSTGTDYGYTF.

The V call is TRBV7-8, the J call TRBJ1-4; possible D gene TRBD1, 5 bases. Per the germline V gene, CDR1 is SGHVS and CDR2 is FQNEAQ. Deletions cut 4 bases from V and 1 base from J, with 19 bases between. The CDR3 spans 18 residues. CDR3 in amino acids: CASSSKEDIFGTNEKLFF. The CDR3 DNA is TGTGCCAGCAGCTCCAAGGAGGACATTTTCGGAACTAATGAAAAACTGTTTTTT.

Note on this clone: The identical CDR3 is also encoded by other nucleotide sequences in the sample. The gene calls are TRBV28 and TRBJ2-1, with D possibly called TRBD1 or TRBD2 (5 bases each). The length of the CDR3 is 12 residues. Germline CDR1 MDHEN, CDR2 SYDVKM. The V gene lost 3 bases and the J gene lost 8 bases, with 8 bases spanning the gap. The CDR3 coding sequence is TGTGCCAGCAGTTTGAGGGGCGATGAGCAGTTCTTC. Its protein is CASSLRGDEQFF.

About this clone itself: Other DNA sequences of this sample code for an identical CDR3. The chain recombines TRBV18 with TRBJ1-5; no reliable D call. V was cut by 6 bases and J by 2 bases, with 8 bases left in between. Germline V gene sequence: CDR1 KGHSH, CDR2 LQKENI. The CDR3 spans 13 residues. The DNA of the CDR3 is TGTGCCAGCTCCCTTTCTGGCAATCAGCCCCAGCATTTT. It codes for CASSLSGNQPQHF.

This rearrangement joins TRBV5-8 to TRBJ2-6; unclear D gene. Between the trimmed V and J ends, which lost 4 bases and 0 bases, there was a span of 8 bases. Germline V gives CDR1 SGHTS, CDR2 YDEGEE. CDR3 length equals 15 residues. The DNA of the CDR3 is TGTGCCAGCAGCCCCCGTATCTCTGGGGCCAACGTCCTGACTTTC. Translated: CASSPRISGANVLTF. The complete variable domain, with remaining parts taken from reference TRBV5-8 and TRBJ2-6, reads EAGVTQSPTHLIKTRGQQATLRCSPISGHTSVYWYQQALGLGLQFLLWYDEGEERNRGNFPPRFSGRQFPNYSSELNVNALELEDSALYLCASSPRISGANVLTFGAGSRLTVL.

The chain employs TRBV4-3 and TRBJ2-1; weak D call: TRBD2 (6 bases). Germline CDR1 reads LGHNA; CDR2 reads YSLEER. The V end lost 0 bases, the J end lost 5 bases, and 11 bases lay between the germline ends. This CDR3 region has 15 residues. This CDR3 is CASSQDGRRDNEQFF. The CDR3 nucleotides read TGCGCCAGCAGCCAAGACGGTCGGAGGGACAATGAGCAGTTCTTC.

In the case of this clone: The same CDR3 is also encoded by other DNA sequences in this sample. The V call is TRBV5-4, the J call TRBJ2-5; D gene unclear. This CDR3 comprises 13 residues. CDR1 is SGHNT, CDR2 YYREEE, per germline (reference sequence). Trimming took 0 bases from V and 2 from J, leaving 5 bases between them. The CDR3 DNA is TGTGCCAGCAGCTTGGACTCGCAAGAGACCCAGTACTTC. This codes for CASSLDSQETQYF.

The V call is TRBV7-2, the J call TRBJ2-5; 7 positions match TRBD1. The J segment lost 6 bases and the V segment lost 10 bases, leaving 8 bases of the junction unmatched. This CDR3 is built from 12 residues. Germline CDR1 and CDR2: SGHTA and FQGNSA. The CDR3 spells CATGEGAKTQYF. The DNA for the CDR3 is TGTGCCACCGGCGAGGGGGCAAAGACCCAGTACTTC.

The chain joins TRBV30 to TRBJ2-2; TRBD2 aligns across 8 bases. Germline V CDR1 and CDR2: GTSNPN, SVGIG (reference sequence). The ends lost 0 bases at V and 5 bases at J; junction bases unmatched: 8. CDR3 length equals 16 residues. The CDR3 DNA sequence: TGTGCCTGGAGTGTACTAGCGGTTTTCGGAACCGGGGAGCTGTTTTTT. This codes for CAWSVLAVFGTGELFF. Full variable domain (outside the CDR3, taken from reference TRBV30 and TRBJ2-2): SQTIHQWPATLVQPVGSPLSLECTVEGTSNPNLYWYRQAAGRGLQLLFYSVGIGQISSEVPQNLSASRPQDRQFILSSKKLLLSDSGFYLCAWSVLAVFGTGELFFGEGSRLTVL.

V gene TRBV6-1 combines with J gene TRBJ1-3; possibly TRBD1 for D (6 bases). The V and J ends lost 3 bases and 0 bases respectively, with 9 bases between them. The CDR3 has 15 amino acids. From germline, CDR1 is MNHNS and CDR2 SASEGT. CDR3 DNA sequence: TGTGCCAGCAGTGATGGACAGTTCTCTGGAAACACCATATATTTT. Amino acids: CASSDGQFSGNTIYF.

This clone was counted once. CDR3 amino acids: CASSPLSGRGANTGELFF. CDR3 nucleotides: TGTGCCAGCTCACCCCTTAGCGGGAGGGGCGCGAACACCGGGGAGCTGTTTTTT. The chain joins TRBV18 to TRBJ2-2, with TRBD2 matching over 11 bases. This CDR3 is built from 18 residues. With V trimmed by 3 bases and J by 0 bases, 6 bases remained unmatched. From germline, CDR1 is KGHSH and CDR2 LQKENI.

The chain has TRBV28 and TRBJ1-2; D gene uncertain. CDR1 and CDR2 from the germline V gene are MDHEN and SYDVKM. The CDR3 runs 15 residues. V was trimmed by 7 bases and J by 8 bases, leaving 23 bases between them. The DNA for the CDR3 is TGTGCCAGCACCTCTCTCGGGGAACCGTACAAAGGCTACACCTTC. Translating it yields CASTSLGEPYKGYTF.

V is TRBV6-6 and J is TRBJ2-2; maybe TRBD2 (6 bases). Germline CDR1 is MNHNY and CDR2 is SVGAGI (reference sequence). The ends were cut back, 5 bases at V and 4 bases at J, with 11 bases in the middle. CDR3 length: 14 amino acids. CDR3 sequence (DNA): TGTGCCAGCAGTCCCCGGGGGTTCACCGGGGAGCTGTTTTTT. It yields the protein CASSPRGFTGELFF.

The chain uses TRBV19 and TRBJ1-3, with a weak D call TRBD1 (5 bases). This CDR3 is 15 amino acids long. Deletions cut 7 bases from V and 0 bases from J, with 13 bases between. Germline V gene data show CDR1 as LNHDA and CDR2 as SQIVND (reference sequence). The DNA of the CDR3 is TGTGCCAGTAACAAGGGGTTGGGCTCTGGAAACACCATATATTTT. Its protein is CASNKGLGSGNTIYF. The full variable domain, with the rest looked up from reference TRBV19 and TRBJ1-3, is DGGITQSPKYLFRKEGQNVTLSCEQNLNHDAMYWYRQDPGQGLRLIYYSQIVNDFQKGDIAEGYSVSREKKESFPLTVTSAQKNPTAFYLCASNKGLGSGNTIYFGEGSWLTVV.

The genes are TRBV7-2 and TRBJ1-1; D unresolved. The CDR3 spans 15 residues. The germline V gene encodes CDR1 SGHTA and CDR2 FQGNSA. Trimming removed 1 base from V and 1 base from J, with 10 bases in between. The CDR3 region has the DNA TGTGCCAGCAGCTTAGACAGATCGGGGAACACTGAAGCTTTCTTT. Translation gives CASSLDRSGNTEAFF.

The V and J genes are TRBV5-1 and TRBJ2-3; TRBD2 matches 12 bases. Germline V gene data show CDR1 as SGHRS and CDR2 as YFSETQ. Trimming removed 0 bases from V and 1 base from J; junction bases left unmatched: 9. The CDR3 is 19 amino acids. The CDR3 DNA follows: TGCGCCAGCAGCTTGGCCGGGCTAAGGACTAGCGGGGGCACAGATACGCAGTATTTT. Translation gives CASSLAGLRTSGGTDTQYF.

The gene calls are TRBV18 and TRBJ1-1, with D possibly matching TRBD1 (5 bases). Trimming took off 0 bases at V and 4 bases at J, with 9 bases between the two ends. Germline CDR1 and CDR2: KGHSH and LQKENI. The CDR3 runs to 14 residues. The CDR3 protein is CASSPPGRSTEAFF. The CDR3 bases are TGTGCCAGCTCACCACCGGGACGGAGCACTGAAGCTTTCTTT.

The table lists this clone with a few counts. The chain is built from TRBV7-9 and TRBJ1-2, with D perhaps TRBD1 (6 bases). CDR3 length: 15 residues. The ends were cut back, 1 base at V and 8 bases at J, with 17 bases in the middle. Germline V CDR1 and CDR2: SEHNR, FQNEAQ (reference sequence). CDR3 sequence: CASSLGGAAGEGYTF. The CDR3 region has the DNA TGTGCCAGCAGCTTAGGAGGGGCCGCAGGGGAGGGCTACACCTTC.

The CDR3 nucleotides are TGTGCCTGGAGCAGGACAGGCGGGGCAGATACGCAGTATTTT. This encodes CAWSRTGGADTQYF. The rearrangement joins TRBV30 to TRBJ2-3; the D gene is possibly TRBD1 (7 bases). Germline CDR1 GTSNPN, CDR2 SVGIG (reference sequence). V was clipped by 3 bases and J by 4 bases, with 14 bases between them. The CDR3 is 14 amino acids. Looking up the rest from reference TRBV30 and TRBJ2-3 gives the full variable domain: SQTIHQWPATLVQPVGSPLSLECTVEGTSNPNLYWYRQAAGRGLQLLFYSVGIGQISSEVPQNLSASRPQDRQFILSSKKLLLSDSGFYLCAWSRTGGADTQYFGPGTRLTVL.

Points on this clone: At the DNA level, this CDR3 is encoded by other sequences in the same sample as well. The chain links TRBV5-1 to TRBJ1-1; no clear D. CDR3 size: 14 residues. CDR1 and CDR2 (germline): SGHRS, YFSETQ. Between the trimmed V and J ends, which lost 4 bases and 4 bases, there was a span of 14 bases. This chain's CDR3 is CASSPGPSGTEAFF. CDR3 DNA: TGCGCCAGCAGCCCCGGACCCTCGGGCACTGAAGCTTTCTTT.

This clone was seen just once. The chain combines TRBV6-5 with TRBJ2-7; 8 bases are a match to TRBD1. The length of the CDR3 is 14 residues. Germline loops: CDR1 MNHEY, CDR2 SVGAGI. J lost 0 bases, V lost 6 bases, and 4 bases had no gene match. CDR3 protein: CASRIDRGSYEQYF. The CDR3 region has the DNA TGTGCCAGCAGAATCGACAGGGGCTCCTACGAGCAGTACTTC.